This T cell receptor beta chain appears in the sequencing data of a study of blood T cell repertoires in COVID-19. The length of the CDR3 is 15 residues. Trimming pared 1 base from V and 0 bases from J, leaving 9 bases between. CDR1 and CDR2 (germline): LNHDA, SQIVND (reference sequence). Profiled with immunoSEQ multiplex PCR; TCRdb holds only in-frame clones, not every one. The top ten clones hold roughly 7.3% of a sample with a few hundred thousand clones, roughly 90% of them seen once. The source material was peripheral blood. The source is a woman between 25 and 40 years old with COVID-19, enrolled during active disease. V gene TRBV19 combines with J gene TRBJ1-2, with D possibly matching TRBD1 (5 bases). CDR3: CASSIGQLSNYGYTF. The CDR3 nucleotides read TGTGCCAGTAGTATAGGACAGCTGTCTAACTATGGCTACACCTTC. The whole variable domain, filled in from reference TRBV19 and TRBJ1-2, reads DGGITQSPKYLFRKEGQNVTLSCEQNLNHDAMYWYRQDPGQGLRLIYYSQIVNDFQKGDIAEGYSVSREKKESFPLTVTSAQKNPTAFYLCASSIGQLSNYGYTFGSGTRLTVV.